This T cell receptor (beta chain) was found in a study of regulatory T cells in long-lasting Graves disease. Turning to the study itself: A definition of persistent Graves' disease required over 5 years of antithyroid drugs plus positive TSH receptor antibodies.

The CDR3 extends over 16 amino acids. V lost 0 bases, J lost 7 bases, and 18 bases lay in between. Germline V gene data show CDR1 as DFQATT and CDR2 as SNEGSKA (reference sequence). Time point denoted: persistent/refractory GD, antithyroid drugs over 5 years with positive TRAb. The TCR library was made from RNA that had been extracted from PBMCs in TRIzol. Building of the TCR beta libraries involved iRepertoire HTBI primers and Arm-PCR of CDR3 regions. Authors' data handling: Across all samples, under 65 TRBV segments and around 14 TRBJ segments were identified. TCRdb reprocessed the multiplex PCR reads with MiXCR, giving one entry per CDR3 protein. The V and J calls reflect TCRdb's pipeline rather than the authors' work. The sample includes approximately 400,000 distinct CDR3 sequences, roughly 20% of them seen just once.

V is TRBV20-1 and J is TRBJ1-4; D is ambiguous. This clonotype originated in a female donor with Graves disease. The material sequenced was peripheral blood mononuclear cells (PBMCs), taken when the disease was refractory, from a patient treated with antithyroid drugs. CDR3 nucleotide sequence: TGCAGTGCTAGAGAGGGCTCCACTATCATTAGTGAAAAACTGTTTTTT. This codes for CSAREGSTIISEKLFF.